The sequence of this TCR beta chain was determined in a study of blood T cell repertoires in COVID-19. Study-wide context: Samples came from the United States, Italy and Spain, spanning acute and convalescent COVID-19. PBMCs, B-cell-depleted T cells, or T cells provided the cDNA or gDNA that made up the material.

V dropped 0 bases and J dropped 0 bases, with 8 bases sitting between them. The CDR3 covers 16 residues. In germline, CDR1 is ENHRY, CDR2 SYGVKD. Authors' analysis steps: Reference gene primer amplification in the assay estimated nucleated cell counts. Repertoires were generated with immunoSEQ multiplex PCR, while TCRdb's copy carries only in-frame clones and drops some. V, J and clone size derive from that table, while D and trimming were established from the DNA sequence. Found here are over 200,000 clones, 75% to 85% of them singletons; the top ten hold over 2%. The chain couples TRBV10-3 to TRBJ1-4; perhaps TRBD1 as D (5 bases). This TCR came from a man in his forties or fifties who had recovered from COVID-19. The sample comprised peripheral blood. The chain's CDR3 is CAISESRGATNEKLFF. The CDR3 nucleotides read TGTGCCATCAGTGAGTCAAGGGGTGCAACTAATGAAAAACTGTTTTTT.